This T cell receptor beta chain was sequenced for a study of blood T cell repertoires in COVID-19. Germline CDR1 reads MNHEY; CDR2 reads SMNVEV (reference sequence). The CDR3 consists of 13 residues. With 8 bases removed from V and 0 bases from J, the gap between germline ends came to 7 bases. TCRdb's copy holds only in-frame clones and misses some; the assay was immunoSEQ multiplex PCR. The sample lists 95,000 to 150,000 clones, around 90% occurring once. The receptor's source is a woman aged 45 to 65 with active or convalescent COVID-19. The chain couples TRBV27 to TRBJ2-2; tentative D call: TRBD1 (5 bases). The specimen was peripheral blood. The CDR3 nucleotides read TGTGCCAGCTGGACAACGAACACCGGGGAGCTGTTTTTT. This translates into CASWTTNTGELFF.